This T cell receptor (beta chain) derives from a study of T cells expressing NK-cell markers. Study-wide context: It was sorted CD3+CD56+NKG2C+, CD3+CD56+NKG2C- and CD3+CD56-NKG2C+ T cells that supplied the TCR beta repertoires.

In germline, CDR1 is SGHTA, CDR2 FQGTGA. CDR3 length: 16 amino acids. TCRdb reanalyzed the 5' RACE reads and collapses them to one entry per CDR3 protein, without DNA. The table for this sample gives about 460,000 distinct CDR3 sequences. Material: blood T cells: a sorted CD56 or NKG2C T cell subset, CD4+ or CD8+ T cells, or bulk PBMC T cells (not recorded which). This chain uses TRBV7-3 with TRBJ1-2; as DNA is missing, the TRBD1 call by TCRdb cannot be tested. The receptor comes from a woman in her forties or fifties in good health. The CDR3 here is CASSLMAPPGGYGYTF. Full variable domain (remainder filled in from reference TRBV7-3 and TRBJ1-2): GAGVSQTPSNKVTEKGKYVELRCDPISGHTALYWYRQSLGQGPEFLIYFQGTGAADDSGLPNDRFFAVRPEGSVSTLKIQRTERGDSAVYLCASSLMAPPGGYGYTFGSGTRLTVV.